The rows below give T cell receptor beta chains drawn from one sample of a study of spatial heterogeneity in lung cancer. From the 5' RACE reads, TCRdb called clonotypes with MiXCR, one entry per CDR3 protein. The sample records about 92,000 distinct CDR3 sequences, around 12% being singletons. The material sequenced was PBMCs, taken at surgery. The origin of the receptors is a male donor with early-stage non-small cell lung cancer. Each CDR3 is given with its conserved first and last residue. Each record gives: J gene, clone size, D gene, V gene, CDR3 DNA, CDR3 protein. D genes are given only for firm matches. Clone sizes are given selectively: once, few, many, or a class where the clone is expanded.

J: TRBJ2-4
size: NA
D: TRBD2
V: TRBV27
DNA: TGTGCCAGCAGTTTTCTAGCGGGGAAAAACATTCAGTACTTC
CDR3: CASSFLAGKNIQYF

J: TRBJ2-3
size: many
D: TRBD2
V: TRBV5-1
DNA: TGCGCCAGCACCTCCCGCCAGACTAGCGGGGGAACAGATACGCAGTATTTT
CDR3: CASTSRQTSGGTDTQYF

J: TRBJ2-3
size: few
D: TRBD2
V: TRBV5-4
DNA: TGTGCCAGCAGCTTTGGTAGCGGGGGAGGAGATACGCAGTATTTT
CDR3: CASSFGSGGGDTQYF

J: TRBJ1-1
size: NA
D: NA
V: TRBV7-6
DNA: TGTGCCAGCAGCTTAGGTGGCGGGATGACAAACACTGAAGCTTTCTTT
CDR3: CASSLGGGMTNTEAFF

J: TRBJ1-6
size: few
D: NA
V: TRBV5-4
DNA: TGTGCCAGCAGCTTGGGCGGGGGAACTTATAATTCACCCCTCCACTTT
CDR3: CASSLGGGTYNSPLHF

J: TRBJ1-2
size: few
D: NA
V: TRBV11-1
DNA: TGTGCCAGCAGCCTTAGGGTTAACTATGGCTACACCTTC
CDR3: CASSLRVNYGYTF

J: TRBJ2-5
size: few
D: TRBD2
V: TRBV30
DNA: TGTGCCTGGAGTCTCGGGGGGGCCGATGAGACCCAGTACTTC
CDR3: CAWSLGGADETQYF

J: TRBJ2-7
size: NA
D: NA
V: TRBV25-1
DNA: TGTGCCAGCAGTGATTATGGACAGAGTAACGAGCAGTACTTC
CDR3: CASSDYGQSNEQYF

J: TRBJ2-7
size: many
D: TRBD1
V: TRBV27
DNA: TGTGCCAGCAGGGGACAGGGTTCCTCCTACGAGCAGTACTTC
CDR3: CASRGQGSSYEQYF

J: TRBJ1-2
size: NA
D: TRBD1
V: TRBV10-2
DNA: TGCGCCAGCACCATGACAGGGGATCATGGCTACACCTTC
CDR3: CASTMTGDHGYTF

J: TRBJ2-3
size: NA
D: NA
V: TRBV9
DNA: TGTGCCAGCAGCGCCGGGCCCACCGGGGGTACGCAGTATTTT
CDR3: CASSAGPTGGTQYF

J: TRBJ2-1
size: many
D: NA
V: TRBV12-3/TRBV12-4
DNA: TGTGCCAGCAGTTTTGGGGGTAATGGGCAGTTCTTC
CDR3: CASSFGGNGQFF

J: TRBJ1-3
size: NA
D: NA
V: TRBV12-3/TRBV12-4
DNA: TGTGCCAGCACCCTAGTCGTCTCTGGAAACACCATATATTTT
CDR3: CASTLVVSGNTIYF

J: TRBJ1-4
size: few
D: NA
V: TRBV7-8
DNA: TGTGCCAGCAGCTTAGCGCGTCGGATTGCAACTAATGAAAAACTGTTTTTT
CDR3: CASSLARRIATNEKLFF

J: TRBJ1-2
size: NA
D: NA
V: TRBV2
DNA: TGTGCGAGCTGGGACACAAATGGCTACACCTTC
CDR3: CASWDTNGYTF

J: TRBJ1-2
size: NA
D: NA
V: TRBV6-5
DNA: TGTGCCAGCAGTTGGGGACACGGAGCGACCAATGGCTACACCTTC
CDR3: CASSWGHGATNGYTF

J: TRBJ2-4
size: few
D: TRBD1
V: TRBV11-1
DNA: TGTGCCAGCAGCTTAGCATACGGACAGGAAAACATTCAGTACTTC
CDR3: CASSLAYGQENIQYF

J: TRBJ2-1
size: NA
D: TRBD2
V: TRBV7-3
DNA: TGTGCCAGCAGCTTAACGACTAGCGTCAATGAGCAGTTCTTC
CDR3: CASSLTTSVNEQFF

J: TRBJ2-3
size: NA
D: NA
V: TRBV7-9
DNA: TGTGCCAGCAGCTCCCGGGGCGACACAGATACGCAGTATTTT
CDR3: CASSSRGDTDTQYF

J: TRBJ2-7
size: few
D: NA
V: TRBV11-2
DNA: TGTGCCAGCAGCTTAAGAGGAGTAGTCGACCTAACCTACGAGCAGTACTTC
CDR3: CASSLRGVVDLTYEQYF

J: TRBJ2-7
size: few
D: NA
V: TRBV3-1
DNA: TGTGCCAGCACCGACAGAAGCTACGAGCAGTACTTC
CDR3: CASTDRSYEQYF

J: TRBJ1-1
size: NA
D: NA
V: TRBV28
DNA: TGTGCCAGCACGTCACGGGACACCTTTATCGCTTTCTTT
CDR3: CASTSRDTFIAFF

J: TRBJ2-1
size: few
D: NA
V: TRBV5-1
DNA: TGCGCCAGCAGCTTGGTAGTAGGACAGTACAATGAGCAGTTCTTC
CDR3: CASSLVVGQYNEQFF

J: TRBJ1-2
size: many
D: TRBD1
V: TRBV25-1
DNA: TGTGCCAGCAGTGAATCCGGGACAGGGCAGGGCTACGGCTACACCTTC
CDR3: CASSESGTGQGYGYTF

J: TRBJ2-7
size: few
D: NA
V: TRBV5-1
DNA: TGCGCCAGCAGCACCACGGGACTCTTTTACGAGCAGTACTTC
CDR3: CASSTTGLFYEQYF

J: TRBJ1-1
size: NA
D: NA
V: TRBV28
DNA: TGTGCCAGCGTAGGGGCAGTGAACACTGAAGCTTTCTTT
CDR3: CASVGAVNTEAFF

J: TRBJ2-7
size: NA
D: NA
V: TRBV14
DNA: TGTGCCAGCAGCCCCCCCCCTCACGAGCAGTACTTC
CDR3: CASSPPPHEQYF

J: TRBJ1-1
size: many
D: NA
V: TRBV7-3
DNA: TGTGCCAGCAGTTCTGGGAGGAACACTGAAGCTTTCTTT
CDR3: CASSSGRNTEAFF

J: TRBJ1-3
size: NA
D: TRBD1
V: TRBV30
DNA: TGTGCCTGGCGCAGGGGGCCTGGAAACACCATATATTTT
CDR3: CAWRRGPGNTIYF